This TCR beta chain originates from a study of blood T cell repertoires in COVID-19. TCRdb's table, derived via immunoSEQ multiplex PCR, lists solely in-frame clones and lacks some. This sample has roughly 220,000 clones, with about 87% found just once. This clone was counted a single time. The TCR sequence derives from a woman under 40 who had recovered from COVID-19. What was sequenced was PBMCs or T cells enriched from blood (not recorded which).

The CDR3 protein is CASSQDPGTSLYNEQFF. The CDR3 DNA reads TGCGCCAGCAGCCAAGATCCGGGGACTAGCTTGTACAATGAGCAGTTCTTC. V gene TRBV4-3 combines with J gene TRBJ2-1, with 9 bases lining up with TRBD2. Germline CDR1 LGHNA, CDR2 YSLEER. V was pared by 0 bases and J by 4 bases, with 7 bases of the junction left unmatched. This CDR3 has 17 residues.